Below, 23 T cell receptor beta chains from the same sample are listed, as sequenced in a study of shared clonotypes between healthy human individuals. The assay was immunoSEQ multiplex PCR, and TCRdb's table has in-frame clones only and misses some. The table has roughly 2.6 million clones, about 92% seen once. The sample was naive CD4+ T cells sorted from blood. The subset is: CD45RA+ positively selected. The source of these receptors is a man in his late teens or twenties in good health.

The count of this clone is one. The J gene is TRBJ2-5, the V gene TRBV5-4; 7 bases are shared with TRBD2. Germline V gene sequence: CDR1 SGHNT, CDR2 YYREEE (reference sequence). V gave up 0 bases and J gave up 5 bases; unmatched junction bases: 4. The CDR3 extends over 14 amino acids. Written as DNA, the CDR3 is TGTGCCAGCAGCTTGGACTACGGGGGGGAGACCCAGTACTTC. It codes for CASSLDYGGETQYF.

The chain carries TRBV10-3 and TRBJ2-7, with 8 bases matching TRBD2. There are 14 residues in the CDR3. The J segment lost 4 bases and the V segment lost 3 bases, leaving 5 bases of the junction unmatched. Germline values: CDR1 ENHRY, CDR2 SYGVKD. The CDR3 region is CAISELAANYEQYF. CDR3 coding DNA: TGTGCCATCAGTGAACTAGCGGCAAATTACGAGCAGTACTTC.

This clone occurred once. This chain uses TRBV21-1 with TRBJ1-4. TRBV21-1 is a pseudogene locus. The length of the CDR3 is 12 residues. The CDR3 protein is CAKGEKGEKLFF. The CDR3 region has the DNA TGTGCCAAAGGGGAGAAGGGTGAAAAACTGTTTTTT.

V gene TRBV19 combines with J gene TRBJ1-6; no definite D call. This CDR3 comprises 18 residues. CDR1 and CDR2 (germline): LNHDA, SQIVND (reference sequence). The V end was cut by 5 bases, the J end by 0 bases, with 17 bases between. The CDR3 sequence: CASSRRADQSSYNSPLHF. CDR3 nucleotides: TGTGCCAGTAGTCGGAGGGCAGATCAGAGCTCCTATAATTCACCCCTCCACTTT.

This clone was counted only a few times. The rearrangement uses TRBV19 and TRBJ1-2, with TRBD1 matching over 8 bases. The V gene's germline CDR1 is LNHDA and CDR2 SQIVND (reference sequence). The CDR3 has 14 residues. V gave up 8 bases and J gave up 2 bases; unmatched junction bases: 7. The CDR3 bases are TGTGCCAGTCTTAAACAGGGGGGCAACTATGGCTACACCTTC. The encoded protein is CASLKQGGNYGYTF.

A single count supports this clone. The chain is built from TRBV10-3 and TRBJ2-3; TRBD2 might be the D (5 bases). This CDR3 comprises 14 residues. V was pared by 5 bases and J by 4 bases, with 13 bases between. Germline CDR1 ENHRY, CDR2 SYGVKD. The CDR3 is CAISPSPPSDTQYF. The CDR3 nucleotides are TGTGCCATCAGTCCTAGCCCGCCCTCAGATACGCAGTATTTT.

V is TRBV4-1 and J is TRBJ2-5; D unclear. Germline lookup yields CDR1 MGHRA and CDR2 YSYEKL. The CDR3 totals 13 residues. V lost 4 bases, J lost 3 bases, and 9 bases lay in between. The chain's CDR3 is CASSLAMEETQYF. The CDR3 bases are TGCGCCAGCAGCCTTGCAATGGAAGAGACCCAGTACTTC.

This clone was observed a single time. The V gene is TRBV5-8, the J gene TRBJ1-6, with 7 bases matching TRBD1. The CDR3 length is 15 residues. The V and J ends lost 0 bases and 8 bases, in that order; junction bases with no gene match: 5. Per germline, CDR1 SGHTS and CDR2 YDEGEE. Here the CDR3 reads CASSLEGARDSPLHF. The CDR3 DNA follows: TGTGCCAGCAGCTTGGAGGGGGCTCGCGATTCACCCCTCCACTTT. Full variable domain (outside the CDR3, taken from reference TRBV5-8 and TRBJ1-6): EAGVTQSPTHLIKTRGQQATLRCSPISGHTSVYWYQQALGLGLQFLLWYDEGEERNRGNFPPRFSGRQFPNYSSELNVNALELEDSALYLCASSLEGARDSPLHFGNGTRLTVT.

The chain employs TRBV10-1 and TRBJ2-5; 13 nucleotides line up with TRBD2. With V trimmed by 0 bases and J by 7 bases, 5 bases remained unmatched. This CDR3 comprises 16 residues. CDR1 is WNHNN and CDR2 is SYGVQD in the germline V gene (reference sequence). The CDR3 sequence: CASSESLAGGPGTQYF. The CDR3 DNA is TGCGCCAGCAGTGAGTCACTAGCGGGAGGGCCCGGGACCCAGTACTTC.

The V gene is TRBV4-1, the J gene TRBJ1-6, with 7 bases matching TRBD1. This CDR3 comprises 16 residues. The trim removed 3 bases at V and 4 bases at J, leaving 6 bases unmatched. The V gene's germline CDR1 is MGHRA and CDR2 YSYEKL. The CDR3 nucleotides are TGCGCCAGCAGCCACCCCCGACAGGGATATAATTCACCCCTCCACTTT. Translated: CASSHPRQGYNSPLHF.

This chain connects TRBV6-5 to TRBJ2-7, with D possibly being TRBD2 (6 bases). With 2 bases removed from V and 2 bases from J, the gap between germline ends came to 16 bases. The germline CDR1 and CDR2 sequences are MNHEY and SVGAGI. The CDR3 has 16 amino acids. CDR3 protein: CASSYSTSGVTYEQYF. The CDR3 nucleotides are TGTGCCAGCAGTTACAGTACATCGGGGGTTACCTACGAGCAGTACTTC.

The chain joins TRBV4-1 to TRBJ1-6, with D tentatively TRBD1 (5 bases). This CDR3 contains 16 residues. The germline V and J ends were trimmed by 6 bases and 9 bases, with 21 bases remaining between them. CDR1 and CDR2 from the germline V gene are MGHRA and YSYEKL. The CDR3 nucleotides read TGCGCCAGCAGACCTACGGGGCGGGGCCCCCCTTCACCCCTCCACTTT. Protein sequence: CASRPTGRGPPSPLHF.

The rearrangement joins TRBV6-5 to TRBJ2-7; TRBD1 agrees at 9 bases. CDR3 length: 15 residues. The germline V gene encodes CDR1 MNHEY and CDR2 SVGAGI. J gave up 4 bases and V 2 bases, and 6 bases lay outside the gene matches. The CDR3 is CASSYRQGGFYEQYF. In nucleotides, the CDR3 is TGTGCCAGCAGTTACAGACAGGGGGGTTTTTACGAGCAGTACTTC.

The CDR3 region is CASQGTSGGGTQYF. CDR3 sequence (DNA): TGTGCCAGTCAGGGGACTAGCGGGGGGGGTACGCAGTATTTT. This rearrangement joins TRBV6-6 to TRBJ2-3, with TRBD2 matching 16 bases. J gave up 8 bases and V 9 bases, and 5 bases lay outside the gene matches. The CDR3 is made up of 14 amino acids. Per the germline V gene, CDR1 is MNHNY and CDR2 is SVGAGI (reference sequence).

The chain uses TRBV2 and TRBJ1-5, with D possibly TRBD1 on 5 matching bases. This CDR3 is built from 13 residues. The ends were cut back, 7 bases at V and 3 bases at J, with 10 bases in the middle. CDR1 and CDR2 (germline): SNHLY, FYNNEI. As DNA, the CDR3 is TGTGCCAGCAATGGACAATCCAATCAGCCCCAGCATTTT. It yields the protein CASNGQSNQPQHF.

Details on this clone: The same CDR3 is also encoded by other DNA sequences in this sample. The rearrangement uses TRBV30 and TRBJ2-7, with 7 bases identical to TRBD2. Germline values: CDR1 GTSNPN, CDR2 SVGIG (reference sequence). The CDR3 consists of 14 residues. V gave up 0 bases and J gave up 4 bases; unmatched junction bases: 6. CDR3 in DNA: TGTGCCTGGAGTGTTGGGGGGGGAGGGTACGAGCAGTACTTC. Translated, it gives CAWSVGGGGYEQYF.

The chain links TRBV5-6 to TRBJ2-7, with D unclear. Germline V lookup: CDR1 SGHDT, CDR2 YYEEEE. With 0 bases removed from V and 0 bases from J, the gap between germline ends came to 7 bases. CDR3 size: 14 residues. This CDR3 reads CASSLAMSSYEQYF. The DNA for the CDR3 is TGTGCCAGCAGCTTGGCGATGAGCTCCTACGAGCAGTACTTC. Using reference TRBV5-6 and TRBJ2-7 for the parts outside the CDR3, the full variable domain is DAGVTQSPTHLIKTRGQQVTLRCSPKSGHDTVSWYQQALGQGPQFIFQYYEEEERQRGNFPDRFSGHQFPNYSSELNVNALLLGDSALYLCASSLAMSSYEQYFGPGTRLTVT.

This clone was recorded a few times. The sample carries other DNA sequences with the same CDR3. The chain employs TRBV18 and TRBJ2-3; D not resolved. Germline CDR1 is KGHSH and CDR2 is LQKENI. This CDR3 region has 12 residues. V lost 1 base, J lost 4 bases, and 3 bases lay in between. CDR3 bases: TGTGCCAGCTCACCACTATCAGATACGCAGTATTTT. Protein: CASSPLSDTQYF.

This chain uses TRBV5-1 with TRBJ2-2; 8 bases agree with TRBD2. Germline assignment: CDR1 SGHRS and CDR2 YFSETQ. V lost 3 bases and J lost 2; bases outside the gene matches: 3. CDR3 length: 15 residues. CDR3 in DNA: TGCGCCAGCAGCTGGGGGACTAGTAACACCGGGGAGCTGTTTTTT. This sequence encodes CASSWGTSNTGELFF.

Here the CDR3 reads CASSVGGDRPQHF. DNA for the CDR3: TGTGCCAGCAGCGTAGGGGGGGACCGGCCCCAGCATTTT. The chain is built from TRBV9 and TRBJ1-5, with D tentatively TRBD1 (5 bases). The CDR3 covers 13 residues. The germline CDR1 and CDR2 sequences are SGDLS and YYNGEE. The V gene lost 0 bases and the J gene lost 9 bases, with 10 bases spanning the gap.

V usage is TRBV28 and J usage is TRBJ2-4; D uncertain. This CDR3 is 14 amino acids long. V was cut by 4 bases and J by 7 bases, with 14 bases left in between. Germline loops: CDR1 MDHEN, CDR2 SYDVKM. CDR3 nucleotide sequence: TGTGCCAGCAGTTCTCCGGACCCACTTAACATTCAGTACTTC. Its translation: CASSSPDPLNIQYF.

The chain uses TRBV11-2 and TRBJ1-1, with D unresolved. The CDR3 runs 14 residues. The germline CDR1 and CDR2 sequences are SGHAT and FQNNGV. With 0 bases removed from V and 9 bases from J, the gap between germline ends came to 14 bases. This chain's CDR3 is CASSLDPSGSKAFF. CDR3 bases: TGTGCCAGCAGCTTAGACCCCTCCGGGTCTAAAGCTTTCTTT.

This clone was seen only once. The chain joins TRBV7-2 to TRBJ1-3, with 7 bases fitting TRBD1. The CDR3 loop spans 15 amino acids. V gave up 1 base and J gave up 4 bases; unmatched junction bases: 4. CDR1 SGHTA and CDR2 FQGNSA come from the germline V gene. CDR3 amino acids: CASSLGAGQGNTIYF. In nucleotides, the CDR3 is TGTGCCAGCAGCTTAGGAGCGGGACAGGGAAACACCATATATTTT. The entire variable domain, with the rest obtained from reference TRBV7-2 and TRBJ1-3, is as follows: GAGVSQSPSNKVTEKGKDVELRCDPISGHTALYWYRQSLGQGLEFLIYFQGNSAPDKSGLPSDRFSAERTGGSVSTLTIQRTQQEDSAVYLCASSLGAGQGNTIYFGEGSWLTVV.